This T cell receptor beta chain was captured by sequencing in a study of T cell repertoires in cytomegalovirus infection. Study overall: It was recently identified HLA-C-restricted and well-studied HLA-B-restricted CMV epitopes that the study used. CMV infection plus the matching HLA type was flagged by public TCR beta signatures. Study-level points and caveats: Carriers of CMV and the relevant HLA type were discriminated by public TCR beta frequency. Ex vivo responses were dominated by HLA-C-restricted CMV-specific TCR beta clonotypes.

Note on this clonotype: Its antigen is not known.

TCRdb reprocessed the reads via MiXCR and lists one record per CDR3 protein. Of 570,000 or so distinct CDR3 sequences listed, under 45% are singletons. Between the trimmed V and J ends, which lost 7 bases and 6 bases, there was a span of 9 bases. In germline, CDR1 is MNHEY, CDR2 SVGAGI. The CDR3 totals 12 residues. The clonotype originates from a human donor in good health (CMV status not recorded). Some clones in this sample may be carry-over from other donors' samples. The sequencing here drew on cultured PBMCs, taken from culture after CMV antigen stimulation. The chain is built from TRBV6-5 and TRBJ2-2; D call uncertain. DNA of the CDR3: TGTGCCAGCATGAATGGTGCCGGGGAGCTGTTTTTT. Encoded protein: CASMNGAGELFF.